Detailed here is one TCR beta chain. What this receptor recognizes is not known. Base qualities were left out, and no much larger clone turns up one base away. The healthy controls were 30 to 45 blood donors, and the buffy coats of these donors were supplied by the Finnish Red Cross blood service. All TCR-sequenced material derived from peripheral blood: patient blood samples and healthy donor buffy coats. Peripheral blood mononuclear cells were isolated by Ficoll-Hypaque gradient centrifugation. CD4+ cells were purified magnetically from the buffy coats of healthy controls. Genomic DNA was extracted using the Gentra Puregene Cell and Tissue kit, and a Qubit 2.0 fluorometer was used to quantify it. The data are from a study of STAT5B mutations in CD4+ large granular lymphocyte leukemia (dated 2022 in TCRdb). Looking at the study overall: Among the healthy controls, the CDR3 'QG' motif was associated with a particular HLA allele. The TCRbeta repertoires of CD4+ T-cell large granular lymphocyte leukemia patients were compared with the TCRbeta repertoires of healthy blood donors. Flow cytometry performed on FACSCanto II or FACSVerse showed that the purified fractions had more than 95% purity among lymphocytes.

The immunoSEQ assay at survey resolution was applied to genomic DNA for sequencing of TCRbeta rearrangements. The original pipeline was this. In the TCR sequencing data, the lowest productive clonotype frequency that could be detected was 2.59 x 10-5. Only productive TCRbeta rearrangements, meaning sequences that were complete and in-frame, were kept for the analyses. The clonality of each sample was calculated as Simpson clonality in the immunoSEQ Analyzer version 3.0. Clones were binned by frequency as very rare, small, medium, large (1-20%) or hyperexpanded (>20%). Generation probabilities were estimated with OLGA 1.2.3, V-gene circos plots were generated with VDJtools, specificities were searched for in VDJdb, and CDR3 motifs were identified with GLIPH. TCRdb took over this immuneACCESS table, retaining in-frame rearrangements with V and J assigned. Such tables are incomplete; in checked studies, under half of the missing clones stem from an unresolved V gene, and the remainder is unexplained. That table gives V, J and clone size, and the DNA gave D and trimming. Recorded for this sample are 25,000 to 35,000 clones; roughly nine tenths of them occurred a single time. The top ten clonotypes cover 0.41% of the sample.

The paper's findings and limits, for the study overall: The main leukemic clonotypes were found to be private to each patient, although roughly a quarter of the main leukemic clonotypes were detected at low frequency in the non-leukemic repertoires of other patients. Compared with healthy CD4+ repertoires, CD4-sorted patient repertoires appeared more clonal, and this difference remained even after the putative leukemic clones were removed. The data were not HLA-matched, and the higher clonality in CD4+ T-LGLL than in CD8+ T-LGLL could be due to the relatively small sample size.

The sequenced sample was CD4+ T cells from blood buffy coats. This receptor was obtained from a human donor in good health.

The CDR3 corresponds to CASSQQGGQGTSEAFF. The DNA is TGCGCCAGCAGCCAACAGGGGGGACAGGGGACCTCTGAAGCTTTCTTT. In this chain, TRBV4-1 is recombined with TRBJ1-1, and 10 bases in between align with TRBD1. V is pruned by 2 bases and J by 6 bases, leaving 9 bases of the junction without a gene match. Based on the germline V gene, the CDR1 and CDR2 sequences are MGHRA and YSYEKL. The CDR3 has 16 amino acids, counting the end cysteine and phenylalanine. The only DNA kept is the CDR3, 48 bases in frame from the first base.